This T cell receptor beta chain was sequenced for a study of T cell clusters in autoimmune cytopenias. The CDR3 consists of 14 residues. Per the germline V gene, CDR1 is PRHDT and CDR2 is FYEKMQ (reference sequence). TRB was amplified from about 270 ng of peripheral blood genomic DNA per sample. TRB was amplified by touch-down multiplex PCR, primer pools A and B combined. TCRdb reprocessed the multiplex PCR reads and keeps a single row for each CDR3 protein, giving no DNA. This sample's table reports 9,500 to 11,000 distinct CDR3 sequences. These data are also associated with another study on T cell repertoires in aging, cancer and after chemotherapy.

This TCR was recovered from a human donor in good health. V is TRBV13 and J is TRBJ1-4; with no DNA, the TCRdb D assignment of TRBD1 cannot be verified. Input material: peripheral blood. CDR3 region: CASSLGRGSEKLFF.